The 10 T cell receptor beta chains below were found in one sample sequenced in a study of shared clonotypes between healthy human individuals. Naive CD8 cells comprised CD45RO-negative, CCR7-positively selected cells, excluding terminally differentiated effector memory CD45RA+ cells. Only in-frame clones appear in the TCRdb table, and some are missing; sequencing was by immunoSEQ multiplex PCR. The sample shows 2 million to 2.5 million clones, approximately 94% of them seen only once. The sequencing sample was made of naive CD8+ T cells from PBMCs. The receptors derive from a young man in good health. Some clones in this sample may be carry-over from other donors' samples.

The chain couples TRBV6-5 to TRBJ2-3, with 9 positions matching TRBD1. The CDR3 covers 14 residues. V shed 8 bases, J shed 0 bases, and the junction held 3 bases outside the gene matches. Germline CDR1 reads MNHEY; CDR2 reads SVGAGI. The CDR3, as DNA: TGTGCCAGCTTTGACAGGGGGAGCACAGATACGCAGTATTTT. Protein: CASFDRGSTDTQYF.

The V call is TRBV7-2, the J call TRBJ2-7; TRBD2 agrees at 10 bases. Trimming took 1 base from V and 6 from J; bases not matched to a gene: 3. Germline loops: CDR1 SGHTA, CDR2 FQGNSA. This CDR3 region has 14 residues. Here the CDR3 reads CASSLVLAGVEQYF. CDR3 in DNA: TGTGCCAGCAGCTTAGTTCTAGCGGGAGTCGAGCAGTACTTC.

Concerning this clone itself: Other DNA sequences from this sample encode an identical CDR3 as well. The rearrangement joins TRBV6-1 to TRBJ2-1; D gene ambiguous. The CDR3 length is 14 residues. CDR1 and CDR2 from the germline V gene are MNHNS and SASEGT. V shed 1 base and J shed 2 bases, with 6 bases lying between them. The CDR3 DNA reads TGTGCCAGCAGTGAAGAAGGAGCCTACAATGAGCAGTTCTTC. Protein sequence: CASSEEGAYNEQFF.

The V call is TRBV27, the J call TRBJ2-7; 8 bases are a match to TRBD2. The germline CDR1 and CDR2 sequences are MNHEY and SMNVEV (reference sequence). The length of the CDR3 is 16 residues. V shed 5 bases and J 3 bases; nucleotides not matched to a gene: 12. In nucleotides, the CDR3 is TGTGCCAGCAGTGGCAGCGGGAGTAGTTCGGGCTACGAGCAGTACTTC. Amino acids: CASSGSGSSSGYEQYF.

V is TRBV28 and J is TRBJ1-3; no firm D call. The V end was cut by 6 bases, the J end by 0 bases, with 21 bases between. Germline CDR1 is MDHEN and CDR2 is SYDVKM. The CDR3 covers 18 residues. The CDR3 nucleotides read TGTGCCAGCAGGGACGGGTACAGCCCTAAGAGCTCTGGAAACACCATATATTTT. Protein product: CASRDGYSPKSSGNTIYF.

The V gene is TRBV9, the J gene TRBJ2-1, with a possible D match to TRBD1 (5 bases). CDR3 length: 14 residues. The V gene's germline CDR1 is SGDLS and CDR2 YYNGEE. V lost 2 bases, J lost 7 bases, and 13 bases lay in between. CDR3 protein: CASSVHASGNEQFF. DNA for the CDR3: TGTGCCAGCAGCGTCCACGCCTCAGGGAATGAGCAGTTCTTC.

About this clone: Within the sample, other DNA sequences also encode this same CDR3. The J gene is TRBJ2-7, the V gene TRBV9, with 7 bases aligning to TRBD1. From germline, CDR1 is SGDLS and CDR2 YYNGEE. The ends lost 4 bases at V and 0 bases at J; junction bases unmatched: 4. This CDR3 is built from 14 residues. CDR3 protein: CASSPRTGSYEQYF. The CDR3 nucleotides are TGTGCCAGCAGCCCCCGGACAGGCTCCTACGAGCAGTACTTC.

The genes are TRBV9 and TRBJ1-2, with D possibly matching TRBD1 (5 bases). The ends were cut back, 3 bases at V and 5 bases at J, with 8 bases in the middle. The V gene's germline CDR1 is SGDLS and CDR2 YYNGEE. The CDR3 has 12 amino acids. The CDR3 sequence is CASSGDHYGYTF. The CDR3 nucleotides are TGTGCCAGCAGCGGGGACCATTATGGCTACACCTTC.

Regarding this clone: Other nucleotide sequences in the sample specify the same CDR3. This chain uses TRBV9 with TRBJ1-5, with 7 positions matching TRBD1. V lost 2 bases and J lost 1; bases outside the gene matches: 0. The CDR3 spans 14 residues. Looked up from germline, CDR1 is SGDLS and CDR2 is YYNGEE. CDR3 DNA sequence: TGTGCCAGCAGCGTGGGACAGAGCAATCAGCCCCAGCATTTT. Protein: CASSVGQSNQPQHF. Together with reference TRBV9 and TRBJ1-5, the CDR3 gives the full variable domain: DSGVTQTPKHLITATGQRVTLRCSPRSGDLSVYWYQQSLDQGLQFLIQYYNGEERAKGNILERFSAQQFPDLHSELNLSSLELGDSALYFCASSVGQSNQPQHFGDGTRLSIL.

The chain links TRBV7-8 to TRBJ2-1, with 8 positions matching TRBD2. The CDR3 has 14 amino acids. The junction had 5 bases not matched to a gene; V was cut back by 5 bases and J by 5 bases. From germline, CDR1 is SGHVS and CDR2 FQNEAQ. The CDR3 nucleotides read TGTGCCAGCAGCGCCCGGGGGGGTCACAATGAGCAGTTCTTC. Translation: CASSARGGHNEQFF.